This T cell receptor (beta chain) is from a study of blood T cell repertoires in COVID-19. The protocol was immunoSEQ multiplex PCR, while the TCRdb copy is restricted to in-frame clones and leaves out a portion. The sample yields 110,000 to 150,000 clones, roughly 77% seen once. Material: peripheral blood. The source is a woman in her sixties or seventies with COVID-19, enrolled during active disease.

The CDR3, as DNA: TGTGCCAGCAGCCCAGGGACAACGAACACCGGGGAGCTGTTTTTT. Protein product: CASSPGTTNTGELFF. This chain connects TRBV5-4 to TRBJ2-2; D is perhaps TRBD1 (6 bases). Germline V gene data show CDR1 as SGHNT and CDR2 as YYREEE (reference sequence). This CDR3 has 15 residues. Between the trimmed V and J ends, which lost 4 bases and 0 bases, there was a span of 10 bases.